The clone carrying this TCR beta chain was counted once. The CDR3 contains 16 residues. Looked up from germline, CDR1 is SGHRS and CDR2 is YFSETQ. The germline V and J ends were trimmed by 4 bases and 5 bases, with 21 bases remaining between them. This sample stems from a study of T cell changes during pregnancy in multiple sclerosis. Only in-frame clones appear in the TCRdb table, and some are missing; sequencing was by immunoSEQ multiplex PCR. Found here are some 30,000 clones, about nine tenths of them singletons; the top ten hold 3% to 5%. The starting material was CD8+ T cells from peripheral blood mononuclear cells, obtained in the second trimester of pregnancy. The chain has TRBV5-1 and TRBJ1-1; D is uncertain. The receptor's source is a female donor in good health, enrolled as a control in a pregnancy study. This CDR3 reads CASSPEFSGRGTEAFF. In DNA, the CDR3 is TGCGCCAGCAGCCCCGAATTTTCTGGGCGAGGGACTGAAGCTTTCTTT. The whole variable domain, remainder taken from reference TRBV5-1 and TRBJ1-1, is KAGVTQTPRYLIKTRGQQVTLSCSPISGHRSVSWYQQTPGQGLQFLFEYFSETQRNKGNFPGRFSGRQFSNSRSEMNVSTLELGDSALYLCASSPEFSGRGTEAFFGQGTRLTVV.